This entry is about one T cell receptor beta chain. Germline V gene lookup returns CDR1 MGHRA and CDR2 YSYEKL. Trimming cost V 3 bases and J 1 base, with 12 bases left between them. The CDR3 spans 16 residues. This specimen comes from a study of blood T cell repertoires in COVID-19. Some clones are missing from TCRdb's copy, which holds only in-frame ones; the method was immunoSEQ multiplex PCR. The table shows 45,000 to 70,000 clones, with around 90% occurring only once. The chain is built from TRBV4-1 and TRBJ1-4; the D is unclear. The sequenced material came from peripheral blood. The sequence was obtained from a woman aged 80 or over with COVID-19, enrolled during active disease. CDR3 residues: CASSQLEGGTNEKLFF. In DNA, the CDR3 is TGCGCCAGCAGCCAGCTAGAGGGTGGAACTAATGAAAAACTGTTTTTT.